A single sample is the source of the 23 T cell receptor beta chains below, sequenced in a study of cytomegalovirus exposure and HLA in healthy donors. Data came from immunoSEQ multiplex PCR; TCRdb stores just in-frame clones and leaves some out. The sample records approximately 170,000 clones, 84% being singletons. Sequencing was done on a sample of PBMCs. The receptors were gathered from a man younger than 45 in good health and CMV-seropositive.

The rearrangement uses TRBV6-5 and TRBJ1-1, with D uncertain. Trimming took 0 bases from V and 0 from J, leaving 11 bases between them. Germline CDR1 and CDR2: MNHEY and SVGAGI. The CDR3 extends over 16 amino acids. DNA of the CDR3: TGTGCCAGCAGTTACTCGAGGCAGTCCATGAACACTGAAGCTTTCTTT. It is translated as CASSYSRQSMNTEAFF.

The chain employs TRBV5-3 and TRBJ1-1; D gene ambiguous. TRBV5-3 is filed as an ORF, its function uncertain. The CDR3 contains 16 residues. V lost 4 bases, J lost 0 bases, and 16 bases lay in between. DNA for the CDR3: TGTGCCAGAAGCCCCGACTATCTTCGGATGAACACTGAAGCTTTCTTT. Translating gives CARSPDYLRMNTEAFF.

V is TRBV5-1 and J is TRBJ1-6, with TRBD1 matching over 8 bases. Germline V lookup: CDR1 SGHRS, CDR2 YFSETQ. Trimming cost V 0 bases and J 7 bases; bases outside gene matches: 3. CDR3 length equals 15 residues. DNA for the CDR3: TGCGCCAGCAGCTTGGGGCAGGGGGCCAATTCACCCCTCCACTTT. This encodes CASSLGQGANSPLHF.

The chain employs TRBV7-2 and TRBJ2-2; D is unclear. Germline CDR1 SGHTA, CDR2 FQGNSA. Between the trimmed V and J ends, which lost 5 bases and 2 bases, there was a span of 6 bases. There are 13 residues in the CDR3. Here the CDR3 reads CASSLTNTGELFF. CDR3 sequence (DNA): TGTGCCAGCAGCCTCACAAACACCGGGGAGCTGTTTTTT.

The V and J genes are TRBV6-5 and TRBJ2-7; 7 positions match TRBD1. From germline, CDR1 is MNHEY and CDR2 SVGAGI. CDR3 length equals 15 residues. Trimming at V came to 5 bases and at J to 0 bases, leaving 7 bases not matched to a gene. CDR3 nucleotide sequence: TGTGCCAGCAGTCGTCCGGGACAGACCTCCTACGAGCAGTACTTC. The encoded protein is CASSRPGQTSYEQYF.

The rearrangement uses TRBV5-1 and TRBJ2-7; 10 nucleotides align to TRBD1. V shed 4 bases and J 5 bases; nucleotides not matched to a gene: 12. Germline CDR1 SGHRS, CDR2 YFSETQ. This CDR3 has 16 residues. The CDR3 protein is CASSDKDRGLSHEQYF. The DNA for the CDR3 is TGCGCCAGCAGCGACAAAGACAGGGGGCTAAGTCACGAGCAGTACTTC.

The chain is built from TRBV10-3 and TRBJ1-3, with D maybe TRBD1 (5 bases). The CDR3 consists of 11 residues. Per the germline V gene, CDR1 is ENHRY and CDR2 is SYGVKD. V dropped 11 bases and J dropped 2 bases, with 7 bases sitting between them. The CDR3 reads CAAGTGNTIYF. In DNA, the CDR3 is TGTGCCGCAGGGACTGGAAACACCATATATTTT.

The V and J genes are TRBV27 and TRBJ2-3; no reliable D call. Germline CDR1 and CDR2: MNHEY and SMNVEV (reference sequence). V was cut by 3 bases and J by 0 bases, with 10 bases left in between. The CDR3 is 15 residues long. The CDR3 is CASSLKHSSTDTQYF. CDR3 sequence (DNA): TGTGCCAGCAGTTTGAAGCATTCTAGCACAGATACGCAGTATTTT.

V is TRBV13 and J is TRBJ1-5, with TRBD1 matching 7 bases. CDR3 length equals 15 residues. From germline, CDR1 is PRHDT and CDR2 FYEKMQ (reference sequence). V shed 5 bases, J shed 7 bases, and the junction held 11 bases outside the gene matches. Here the CDR3 DNA reads TGTGCCAGCAGCGCCGGGACAGCGGCAGGACAGCCCCAGCATTTT. Translating gives CASSAGTAAGQPQHF.

This clone showed up just once. The V and J genes are TRBV19 and TRBJ2-3; D may be TRBD2 (6 bases). Trimming took off 1 base at V and 2 bases at J, with 13 bases between the two ends. This CDR3 region has 16 residues. Germline V gene sequence: CDR1 LNHDA, CDR2 SQIVND (reference sequence). The CDR3 sequence is CASSIGVAEYTDTQYF. CDR3 in DNA: TGTGCCAGTAGTATAGGGGTAGCGGAGTACACAGATACGCAGTATTTT.

The chain links TRBV2 to TRBJ2-1; 11 bases line up with TRBD2. Germline V gene data show CDR1 as SNHLY and CDR2 as FYNNEI. The V segment lost 7 bases and the J segment 8 bases; nucleotides outside the gene matches: 4. There are 13 residues in the CDR3. The CDR3 sequence is CASMSSGGHEQFF. In DNA form, the CDR3 reads TGTGCCAGCATGTCTAGCGGGGGGCATGAGCAGTTCTTC. The full variable domain, completed using reference TRBV2 and TRBJ2-1, is EPEVTQTPSHQVTQMGQEVILRCVPISNHLYFYWYRQILGQKVEFLVSFYNNEISEKSEIFDDQFSVERPDGSNFTLKIRSTKLEDSAMYFCASMSSGGHEQFFGPGTRLTVL.

The chain recombines TRBV5-1 with TRBJ1-4; D possibly corresponds to TRBD1 (6 bases). The V and J ends lost 6 bases and 4 bases respectively, with 16 bases between them. From germline, CDR1 is SGHRS and CDR2 YFSETQ. This CDR3 has 15 residues. CDR3 nucleotides: TGCGCCAGCAATTCGGACAGCTACTATAATGAAAAACTGTTTTTT. Residues: CASNSDSYYNEKLFF.

The chain joins TRBV5-1 to TRBJ2-3, with 9 bases identical to TRBD1. This CDR3 contains 16 residues. V shed 4 bases, J shed 2 bases, and the junction held 8 bases outside the gene matches. CDR1 SGHRS and CDR2 YFSETQ come from the germline V gene. In DNA form, the CDR3 reads TGCGCCAGCAGCAAGACCGGGACAGGGTACACAGATACGCAGTATTTT. It yields the protein CASSKTGTGYTDTQYF.

The chain is built from TRBV7-2 and TRBJ1-2; D may be TRBD1 (6 bases). Trimming pared 5 bases from V and 3 bases from J, leaving 10 bases between. The CDR3 extends over 13 amino acids. Germline V CDR1 and CDR2: SGHTA, FQGNSA. The CDR3 protein is CASSRQEHYGYTF. CDR3 DNA: TGTGCCAGCAGCCGACAGGAACACTATGGCTACACCTTC.

The chain carries TRBV28 and TRBJ2-2, with 12 bases matching TRBD1. The V and J ends lost 5 bases and 7 bases, in that order; junction bases with no gene match: 8. The CDR3 length is 16 residues. Looked up from germline, CDR1 is MDHEN and CDR2 is SYDVKM. CDR3 sequence (DNA): TGTGCCAGCAGTCTACGGGACAGGGGGCTTGACGGGGAGCTGTTTTTT. This sequence encodes CASSLRDRGLDGELFF. The complete variable domain, with remaining parts taken from reference TRBV28 and TRBJ2-2, reads DVKVTQSSRYLVKRTGEKVFLECVQDMDHENMFWYRQDPGLGLRLIYFSYDVKMKEKGDIPEGYSVSREKKERFSLILESASTNQTSMYLCASSLRDRGLDGELFFGEGSRLTVL.

The chain is built from TRBV28 and TRBJ2-7; perhaps TRBD1 as D (6 bases). CDR3 length: 14 amino acids. The V gene's germline CDR1 is MDHEN and CDR2 SYDVKM. Trimming shortened V by 4 bases and J by 5 bases, and 15 bases separated the two germline ends. CDR3: CASSSARQADEQYF. CDR3 sequence (DNA): TGTGCCAGCAGTTCGGCCCGACAGGCGGACGAGCAGTACTTC.

The chain has TRBV27 and TRBJ2-1, with D possibly TRBD2 on 5 matching bases. Trimming took off 5 bases at V and 9 bases at J, with 14 bases between the two ends. The CDR3 has 13 residues. Germline assignment: CDR1 MNHEY and CDR2 SMNVEV (reference sequence). CDR3 residues: CASSPRTRGEQFF. CDR3 in DNA: TGTGCCAGCAGTCCCCGGACTCGAGGTGAGCAGTTCTTC.

The gene calls are TRBV2 and TRBJ1-2, with D uncertain. V was clipped by 6 bases and J by 4 bases, with 9 bases between them. CDR3 size: 12 residues. Germline CDR1 reads SNHLY; CDR2 reads FYNNEI. CDR3: CASRGSPYGYTF. The CDR3 DNA reads as TGTGCCAGCAGGGGCAGTCCCTATGGCTACACCTTC. Full variable domain (remainder filled in from reference TRBV2 and TRBJ1-2): EPEVTQTPSHQVTQMGQEVILRCVPISNHLYFYWYRQILGQKVEFLVSFYNNEISEKSEIFDDQFSVERPDGSNFTLKIRSTKLEDSAMYFCASRGSPYGYTFGSGTRLTVV.

This CDR3 is CASSLDPRDSKFF. Written as DNA, the CDR3 is TGTGCCAGCAGCTTGGATCCCAGGGACAGTAAGTTCTTC. The genes are TRBV5-6 and TRBJ2-1; 7 bases align to TRBD1. Germline CDR1 reads SGHDT; CDR2 reads YYEEEE. The CDR3 covers 13 residues. V shed 0 bases, J shed 14 bases, and the junction held 8 bases outside the gene matches.

The chain uses TRBV18 and TRBJ2-7, with D maybe TRBD1 (6 bases). Germline V CDR1 and CDR2: KGHSH, LQKENI. V was shortened by 5 bases and J by 5 bases, with 16 bases between the two germline ends. The CDR3 covers 14 residues. CDR3 DNA: TGTGCCAGCTCATTCTCACAGGGAGTCGACGAGCAGTACTTC. Protein sequence: CASSFSQGVDEQYF.

The rearrangement joins TRBV30 to TRBJ2-5; a possible D gene is TRBD2 (7 bases). Germline V gene data show CDR1 as GTSNPN and CDR2 as SVGIG (reference sequence). The CDR3 is made up of 17 amino acids. Trimming shortened V by 2 bases and J by 4 bases, and 23 bases separated the two germline ends. The CDR3 DNA is TGTGCCTGGAGTCCCCTCCTGGCTAGCGGAGGGGGAGAGACCCAGTACTTC. Protein sequence: CAWSPLLASGGGETQYF.

This clone has just one count. V is TRBV5-6 and J is TRBJ2-5; TRBD2 matches 7 bases. The ends lost 4 bases at V and 1 base at J; junction bases unmatched: 7. The CDR3 length is 15 residues. Per the germline V gene, CDR1 is SGHDT and CDR2 is YYEEEE. In DNA, the CDR3 is TGTGCCAGCAGCCACCCGACTAGCCTCCAAGAGACCCAGTACTTC. Amino acids: CASSHPTSLQETQYF.

This clone appeared a single time. This sequence joins TRBV5-6 and TRBJ1-1; D is possibly TRBD1 (5 bases). V lost 3 bases and J 11 bases, leaving 11 bases between the germline ends. The CDR3 covers 11 residues. The V gene's germline CDR1 is SGHDT and CDR2 YYEEEE. CDR3 sequence (DNA): TGTGCCAGCAGCTCCGGACGGGGGGCTTTCTTT. It codes for CASSSGRGAFF.